The 24 T cell receptor beta chains in this list originate from one sample, sequenced in a study of T cells and Merkel cell carcinoma outcomes. Assay used: immunoSEQ multiplex PCR; TCRdb lists only in-frame clones, some missing. Of around 1,500 clones in the sample, about 82% were seen once. The source material was tumor tissue from Merkel cell carcinoma. Receptors originate from a human donor with Merkel cell carcinoma.

The genes are TRBV5-1 and TRBJ2-2; D is unresolved. V lost 0 bases, J lost 1 base, and 4 bases lay in between. This CDR3 is built from 14 residues. The germline V gene has CDR1 SGHRS and CDR2 YFSETQ. CDR3 residues: CASSLEGNTGELFF. CDR3 bases: TGCGCCAGCAGCTTGGAGGGGAACACCGGGGAGCTGTTTTTT.

The J gene is TRBJ2-7, the V gene TRBV10-1, with 13 bases aligning to TRBD2. This CDR3 region has 17 residues. V shed 2 bases, J shed 0 bases, and the junction held 4 bases outside the gene matches. Germline CDR1 WNHNN, CDR2 SYGVQD (reference sequence). The CDR3 coding sequence is TGCGCCAGCAGTGAGCCAGGACTAGCGGGGGCCTCCTACGAGCAGTACTTC. Protein sequence: CASSEPGLAGASYEQYF.

The rearrangement links TRBV9 to TRBJ2-4, with no clear D. The V gene's germline CDR1 is SGDLS and CDR2 YYNGEE. The CDR3 is 17 amino acids. V shed 0 bases and J shed 5 bases, with 18 bases lying between them. Here the CDR3 DNA reads TGTGCCAGCAGCGTAGGAACAGTTCTAGGGCGCGAAAACATTCAGTACTTC. It specifies CASSVGTVLGRENIQYF. Drawing the rest from reference TRBV9 and TRBJ2-4, the complete variable domain is DSGVTQTPKHLITATGQRVTLRCSPRSGDLSVYWYQQSLDQGLQFLIQYYNGEERAKGNILERFSAQQFPDLHSELNLSSLELGDSALYFCASSVGTVLGRENIQYFGAGTRLSVL.

Worth noting for this clone: One end of the junction varies from germline; a read error may be responsible. The rearrangement links TRBV19 to TRBJ2-7; possible D gene TRBD1, 6 bases. The CDR3 extends over 13 amino acids. Per germline, CDR1 LNHDA and CDR2 SQIVND (reference sequence). The CDR3 reads CTSSMDRSYEQYF. CDR3 DNA: TGTACCAGTAGTATGGACAGATCCTACGAGCAGTACTTC.

V gene TRBV6-8 combines with J gene TRBJ2-1; 8 nucleotides match TRBD1. V was pared by 7 bases and J by 3 bases, with 11 bases of the junction left unmatched. Germline CDR1 and CDR2: MNHGY and SAAAGT. This CDR3 contains 16 residues. CDR3 sequence reads: CASNPRDRGYYNEQFF. The CDR3 region has the DNA TGTGCCAGCAACCCCCGTGACAGGGGCTACTACAATGAGCAGTTCTTC.

The chain employs TRBV5-4 and TRBJ2-5; 8 positions agree with TRBD1. Germline V gene lookup returns CDR1 SGHNT and CDR2 YYREEE (reference sequence). This CDR3 spans 14 amino acids. V trimming: 5 bases; J trimming: 5 bases; junction bases outside the gene matches: 8. The CDR3 coding sequence is TGTGCCAGCAGTTTGACAGGGGCCCGGGAGACCCAGTACTTC. Protein: CASSLTGARETQYF.

As to this clone: One junction end disagrees with the germline gene, perhaps due to a read error. This chain joins TRBV29-1 and TRBJ2-1, with D possibly TRBD2 on 5 matching bases. Germline assignment: CDR1 SQVTM and CDR2 ANQGSEA. CDR3 length: 16 residues. The CDR3 DNA reads TGCAGCGTTGCTAAACCTTCTCCGGGGATTTACGATGAACAGTTCTTC. It translates to CSVAKPSPGIYDEQFF.

The chain recombines TRBV30 with TRBJ2-5; 10 bases agree with TRBD2. Germline V gene sequence: CDR1 GTSNPN, CDR2 SVGIG (reference sequence). CDR3 length equals 15 residues. The V gene end was trimmed by 2 bases and the J gene end by 3 bases; junction bases not matched to a gene: 6. This CDR3 reads CAWSPGTSEKETQYF. The CDR3 DNA reads as TGTGCCTGGAGTCCCGGGACTAGCGAAAAAGAGACCCAGTACTTC.

V usage is TRBV7-9 and J usage is TRBJ1-6, with 7 bases that match TRBD1. V lost 1 base and J lost 9; bases outside the gene matches: 6. CDR1 is SEHNR, CDR2 FQNEAQ, per germline (reference sequence). This CDR3 is built from 15 residues. The CDR3 nucleotides are TGTGCCAGCAGCTTAGGAGTCAGGGGGATTTCACCCCTCCACTTT. Residues: CASSLGVRGISPLHF.

The chain links TRBV30 to TRBJ2-1; 10 positions match TRBD2. V was clipped by 3 bases and J by 11 bases; unmatched bases: 7. CDR1 and CDR2 (germline): GTSNPN, SVGIG (reference sequence). CDR3 length: 13 amino acids. The CDR3 DNA reads TGTGCCTGGAGGGGGGGACTAGCGTCCCAGCAGTTCTTC. Its protein is CAWRGGLASQQFF.

This chain links TRBV9 with TRBJ1-1, with TRBD1 as a possible D gene (6 bases). This CDR3 has 17 residues. Trimming took off 1 base at V and 6 bases at J, with 22 bases between the two ends. CDR1 SGDLS and CDR2 YYNGEE come from the germline V gene. CDR3: CASSVSPSIEQGPEAFF. The DNA of the CDR3 is TGTGCCAGCAGCGTAAGCCCTTCAATTGAACAGGGACCTGAAGCTTTCTTT.

The V call is TRBV29-1, the J call TRBJ2-1; TRBD1 is a possible D gene (5 bases). V lost 5 bases and J lost 4, with 12 bases in between. CDR1 and CDR2 (germline): SQVTM, ANQGSEA. The CDR3 totals 13 residues. The DNA for the CDR3 is TGCAGCGTTTGGGGCACCAGGTACAATGAGCAGTTCTTC. This encodes CSVWGTRYNEQFF.

This rearrangement joins TRBV7-9 to TRBJ1-1, with D uncertain. Germline assignment: CDR1 SEHNR and CDR2 FQNEAQ (reference sequence). V was shortened by 10 bases and J by 1 base, with 10 bases between the two germline ends. This CDR3 region has 12 residues. The DNA of the CDR3 is TGTGCCACCGTACAGACGAACACTGAAGCTTTCTTT. As protein: CATVQTNTEAFF.

The chain is built from TRBV28 and TRBJ1-1, with D perhaps TRBD1 (5 bases). With 7 bases removed from V and 0 bases from J, the gap between germline ends came to 9 bases. This CDR3 region has 13 residues. CDR1 MDHEN and CDR2 SYDVKM come from the germline V gene. The CDR3 DNA reads as TGTGCCAGCACCTCGGGGGTGAACACTGAAGCTTTCTTT. Its protein is CASTSGVNTEAFF.

The chain employs TRBV28 and TRBJ2-1; D is unclear. With 6 bases removed from V and 10 bases from J, the gap between germline ends came to 10 bases. Germline V gives CDR1 MDHEN, CDR2 SYDVKM. This CDR3 is 11 amino acids long. The DNA of the CDR3 is TGTGCCAGCAGCCCCTCCTCCGAGCAGTTCTTC. Its translation is CASSPSSEQFF.

The chain employs TRBV11-2 and TRBJ1-1, with no clear D. This CDR3 comprises 13 residues. Trimming left V 3 bases short and J 1 base short, with 6 bases between. Germline V gene sequence: CDR1 SGHAT, CDR2 FQNNGV. The CDR3 region is CASSFSENTEAFF. The DNA for the CDR3 is TGTGCCAGCAGCTTCTCCGAGAACACTGAAGCTTTCTTT.

V usage is TRBV6-6 and J usage is TRBJ2-7; 7 nucleotides align to TRBD1. J lost 3 bases, V lost 8 bases, and 7 bases had no gene match. Germline assignment: CDR1 MNHNY and CDR2 SVGAGI (reference sequence). The CDR3 runs to 13 residues. CDR3 bases: TGTGCCAGCCTCCGGGACAGCCTCTACGAGCAGTACTTC. As protein: CASLRDSLYEQYF.

The rearrangement links TRBV5-1 to TRBJ1-2; a weak D match, TRBD1 (5 bases). CDR3 length: 13 amino acids. Between the trimmed V and J ends, which lost 0 bases and 6 bases, there was a span of 9 bases. The germline gives CDR1 SGHRS, CDR2 YFSETQ. The CDR3 loop reads CASSLAGIDGYTF. The CDR3, as DNA: TGCGCCAGCAGCTTGGCAGGGATCGATGGCTACACCTTC.

This chain joins TRBV5-6 and TRBJ1-5, with TRBD1 matching 8 bases. CDR1 is SGHDT, CDR2 YYEEEE, per germline. This CDR3 is built from 14 residues. J lost 6 bases, V lost 3 bases, and 5 bases had no gene match. CDR3 protein: CASSSRTGTQPQHF. For the CDR3, the DNA is TGTGCCAGCAGCTCCAGGACAGGGACTCAGCCCCAGCATTTT. Based on the CDR3 plus reference TRBV5-6 and TRBJ1-5, the full variable domain is DAGVTQSPTHLIKTRGQQVTLRCSPKSGHDTVSWYQQALGQGPQFIFQYYEEEERQRGNFPDRFSGHQFPNYSSELNVNALLLGDSALYLCASSSRTGTQPQHFGDGTRLSIL.

The chain links TRBV18 to TRBJ2-6; a possible D gene is TRBD1 (5 bases). The V end lost 5 bases, the J end lost 3 bases, and 11 bases lay between the germline ends. Germline V gene lookup returns CDR1 KGHSH and CDR2 LQKENI. There are 15 residues in the CDR3. The CDR3 protein is CASSSQVIGANVLTF. CDR3 nucleotide sequence: TGTGCCAGCTCATCACAGGTGATTGGGGCCAACGTCCTGACTTTC.

The chain employs TRBV4-1 and TRBJ2-7; a possible D gene is TRBD1 (5 bases). The length of the CDR3 is 16 residues. CDR1 MGHRA and CDR2 YSYEKL come from the germline V gene. V dropped 3 bases and J dropped 3 bases, with 18 bases sitting between them. The CDR3 DNA is TGCGCCAGCAGCCAGAGACTTTCGACAGAGTTCTACGAGCAGTACTTC. Translated, it gives CASSQRLSTEFYEQYF.

The V and J genes are TRBV19 and TRBJ1-4; 7 positions agree with TRBD1. Germline V gene data show CDR1 as LNHDA and CDR2 as SQIVND (reference sequence). CDR3 length: 15 amino acids. V lost 6 bases and J lost 0; bases outside the gene matches: 4. The CDR3 DNA follows: TGTGCCAGTAGAGGGACAGCCGCAACTAATGAAAAACTGTTTTTT. It translates to CASRGTAATNEKLFF.

This chain joins TRBV27 and TRBJ2-1; 9 bases are a match to TRBD2. The CDR3 has 14 amino acids. The junction had 4 bases not matched to a gene; V was cut back by 2 bases and J by 8 bases. CDR1 and CDR2 (germline): MNHEY, SMNVEV (reference sequence). Here the CDR3 reads CASSLLAGPDEQFF. The CDR3 DNA reads as TGTGCCAGCAGTTTACTAGCGGGACCGGATGAGCAGTTCTTC.

V and J are TRBV6-5 and TRBJ1-2; D call uncertain. The CDR3 extends over 15 amino acids. Trimming removed 7 bases at V and 5 bases at J, with 20 bases between. Germline V CDR1 and CDR2: MNHEY, SVGAGI. This chain's CDR3 is CASTPKGGILYGYTF. Here the CDR3 DNA reads TGTGCCAGCACCCCCAAAGGTGGTATTCTTTATGGCTACACCTTC.